This T cell receptor beta chain stems from a study of T cell repertoires in cytomegalovirus infection. Overall study: Used in the study were CMV epitopes, some recently identified and HLA-C-restricted, others well-studied and HLA-B-restricted.

This clonotype was seen a few times. Its target is not known. Each CDR3 protein is one row after TCRdb ran MiXCR on the reads. This sample yields about 71,000 distinct CDR3 sequences, of which 20% are seen a single time; roughly two thirds belongs to the top ten. Whole-study findings and limits: CMV-specific TCR beta clonotypes restricted by HLA-C were the ones dominating the ex vivo response.

Germline CDR1 reads SNHLY; CDR2 reads FYNNEI. The CDR3 covers 16 residues. V was clipped by 4 bases and J by 3 bases; unmatched bases: 8. The chain recombines TRBV2 with TRBJ1-1, with 10 bases fitting TRBD1. The clonotype was recovered from a human donor in good health (CMV status not recorded). Some clones in this sample may be carry-over from other donors' samples. Sample: CD8+ T cells from cultured PBMCs, taken from culture after CMV antigen stimulation. In DNA, the CDR3 is TGTGCCAGCAGTGGGACAGGGGGAGAAGGGTACACTGAAGCTTTCTTT. This gives the protein CASSGTGGEGYTEAFF.